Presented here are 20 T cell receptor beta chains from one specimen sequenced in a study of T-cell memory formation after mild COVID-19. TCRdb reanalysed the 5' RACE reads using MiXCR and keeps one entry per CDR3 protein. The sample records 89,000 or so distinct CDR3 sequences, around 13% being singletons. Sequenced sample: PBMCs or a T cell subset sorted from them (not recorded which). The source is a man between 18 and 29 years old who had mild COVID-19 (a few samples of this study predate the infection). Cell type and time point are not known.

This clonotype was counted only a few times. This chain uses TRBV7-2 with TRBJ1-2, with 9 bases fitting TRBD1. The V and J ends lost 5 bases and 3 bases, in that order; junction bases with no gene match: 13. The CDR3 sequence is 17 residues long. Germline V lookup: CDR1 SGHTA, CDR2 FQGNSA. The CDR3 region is CASSPNRGHLIYYGYTF. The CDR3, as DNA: TGTGCCAGCAGCCCGAACAGGGGGCACCTAATTTACTATGGCTACACCTTC.

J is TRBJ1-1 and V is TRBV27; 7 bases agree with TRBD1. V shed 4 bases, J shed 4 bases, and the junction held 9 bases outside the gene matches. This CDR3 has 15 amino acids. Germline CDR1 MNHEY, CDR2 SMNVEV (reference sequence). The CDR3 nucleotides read TGTGCCAGCAGTTCATTACAGGGGATCAGCACTGAAGCTTTCTTT. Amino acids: CASSSLQGISTEAFF.

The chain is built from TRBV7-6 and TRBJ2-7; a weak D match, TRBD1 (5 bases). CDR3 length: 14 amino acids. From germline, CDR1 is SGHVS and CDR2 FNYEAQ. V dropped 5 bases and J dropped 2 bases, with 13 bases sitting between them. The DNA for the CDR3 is TGTGCCAGCAGCCCAGCACAAGGGGCCTACGAGCAGTACGTC. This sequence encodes CASSPAQGAYEQYV.

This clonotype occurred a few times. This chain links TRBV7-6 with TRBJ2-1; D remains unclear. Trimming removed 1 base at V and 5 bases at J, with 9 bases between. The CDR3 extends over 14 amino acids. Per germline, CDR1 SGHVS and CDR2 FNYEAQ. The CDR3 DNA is TGTGCCAGCAGCTTAGAAGCCGAGAACAATGAGCAGTTCTTC. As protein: CASSLEAENNEQFF.

Here the CDR3 reads CSAGLAGVVGTEAFF. DNA of the CDR3: TGCAGTGCTGGCCTGGCCGGGGTCGTCGGTACTGAAGCTTTCTTT. The rearrangement joins TRBV20-1 to TRBJ1-1; D unclear. The CDR3 covers 15 residues. In germline, CDR1 is DFQATT, CDR2 SNEGSKA (reference sequence). Trimming took 5 bases from V and 5 from J, leaving 21 bases between them.

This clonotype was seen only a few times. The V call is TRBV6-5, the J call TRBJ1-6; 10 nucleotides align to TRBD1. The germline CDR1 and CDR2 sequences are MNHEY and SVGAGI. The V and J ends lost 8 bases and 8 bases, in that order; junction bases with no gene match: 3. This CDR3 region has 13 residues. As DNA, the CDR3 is TGTGCCAGCTGGGACAGGGGTTATTCACCCCTCCACTTT. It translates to CASWDRGYSPLHF.

This chain's CDR3 is CSASNLQGGGTDTQYF. CDR3 nucleotides: TGCAGTGCATCCAACCTCCAGGGGGGAGGCACAGATACGCAGTATTTT. The chain employs TRBV20-1 and TRBJ2-3; possibly TRBD1 for D (7 bases). The V end lost 6 bases, the J end lost 1 base, and 20 bases lay between the germline ends. CDR3 length: 16 residues. CDR1 and CDR2 from the germline V gene are DFQATT and SNEGSKA (reference sequence).

CDR3 region: CASSLLPGSSYEQYV. The CDR3 nucleotides read TGCGCCAGCAGCTTGTTACCAGGGAGCTCCTACGAGCAGTACGTC. The genes are TRBV5-1 and TRBJ2-7; D possibly uses TRBD1 or TRBD2 (5 bases each). The CDR3 length is 15 residues. Trimming stripped 1 base from V and 0 bases from J, with 11 bases between. Germline V gene sequence: CDR1 SGHRS, CDR2 YFSETQ.

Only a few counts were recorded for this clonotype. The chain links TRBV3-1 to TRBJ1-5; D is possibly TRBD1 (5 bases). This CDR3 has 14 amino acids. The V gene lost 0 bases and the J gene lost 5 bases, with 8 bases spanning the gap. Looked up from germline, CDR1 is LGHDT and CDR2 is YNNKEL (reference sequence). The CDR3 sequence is CASSQDPTDQPQHF. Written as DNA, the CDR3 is TGTGCCAGCAGCCAAGACCCGACAGATCAGCCCCAGCATTTT.

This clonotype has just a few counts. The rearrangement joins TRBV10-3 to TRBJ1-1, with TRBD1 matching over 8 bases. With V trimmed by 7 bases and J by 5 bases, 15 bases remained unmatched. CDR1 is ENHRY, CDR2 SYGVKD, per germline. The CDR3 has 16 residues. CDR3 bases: TGTGCCATCAAGTCCGGCAGGGGGCTAAGGGGGACTGAAGCTTTCTTT. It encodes CAIKSGRGLRGTEAFF.

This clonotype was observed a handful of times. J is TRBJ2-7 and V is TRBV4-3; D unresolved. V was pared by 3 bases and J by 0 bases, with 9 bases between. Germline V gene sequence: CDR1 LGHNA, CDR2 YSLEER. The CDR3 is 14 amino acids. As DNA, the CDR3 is TGCGCCAGCAGCCATAGTGGGCACTCCTACGAGCAGTACTTC. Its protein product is CASSHSGHSYEQYF.

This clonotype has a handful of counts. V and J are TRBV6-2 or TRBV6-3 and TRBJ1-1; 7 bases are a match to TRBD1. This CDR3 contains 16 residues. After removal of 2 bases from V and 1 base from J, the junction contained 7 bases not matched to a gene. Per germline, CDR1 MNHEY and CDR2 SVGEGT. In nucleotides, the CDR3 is TGTGCCAGCAGTTACGATCTCGACAGGGCGAACACTGAAGCTTTCTTT. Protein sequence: CASSYDLDRANTEAFF.

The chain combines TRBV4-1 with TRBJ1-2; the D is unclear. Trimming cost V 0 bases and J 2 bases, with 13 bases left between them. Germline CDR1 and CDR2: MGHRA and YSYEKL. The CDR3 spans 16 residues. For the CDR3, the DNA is TGCGCCAGCAGCCAAGAGGCAGGCCTCATCAACTATGGCTACACCTTC. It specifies CASSQEAGLINYGYTF.

CDR3 in amino acids: CASSLSPGLAQETQYF. The CDR3 bases are TGTGCCAGCAGCTTGTCCCCGGGACTAGCTCAAGAGACCCAGTACTTC. The chain employs TRBV5-6 and TRBJ2-5; TRBD2 matches at 9 bases. The V and J ends lost 1 base and 2 bases, in that order; junction bases with no gene match: 6. The CDR3 has 16 residues. The germline gives CDR1 SGHDT, CDR2 YYEEEE.

CDR3 sequence (DNA): TGCGCCAGCAGCCAAGTTTGGAGGACAGGGCTGAGCAATCAGCCCCAGCATTTT. It yields the protein CASSQVWRTGLSNQPQHF. The rearrangement joins TRBV4-1 to TRBJ1-5; 8 nucleotides align to TRBD1. V was clipped by 1 base and J by 1 base; unmatched bases: 9. Germline CDR1 and CDR2: MGHRA and YSYEKL. The CDR3 is 18 amino acids.

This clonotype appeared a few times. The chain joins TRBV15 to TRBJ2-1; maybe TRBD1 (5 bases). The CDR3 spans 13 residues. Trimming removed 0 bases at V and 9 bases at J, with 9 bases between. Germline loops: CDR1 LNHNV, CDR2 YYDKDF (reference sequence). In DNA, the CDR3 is TGTGCCACCAGCAGAGAGACAGTCCGTGAGCAGTTCTTC. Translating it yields CATSRETVREQFF.

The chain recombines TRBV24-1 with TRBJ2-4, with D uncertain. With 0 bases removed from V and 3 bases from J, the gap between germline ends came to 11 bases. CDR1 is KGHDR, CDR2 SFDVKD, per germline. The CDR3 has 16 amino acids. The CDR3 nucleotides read TGTGCCACCAGTGATTTGCCCGGGTTCGGCAAAAACATTCAGTACTTC. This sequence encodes CATSDLPGFGKNIQYF.

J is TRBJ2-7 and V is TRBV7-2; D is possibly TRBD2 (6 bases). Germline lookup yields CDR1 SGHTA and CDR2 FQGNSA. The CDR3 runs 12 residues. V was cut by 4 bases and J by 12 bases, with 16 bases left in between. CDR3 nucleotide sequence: TGTGCCAGCAGCTCCACAGCGGGTGTCGCGTACGTC. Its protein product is CASSSTAGVAYV.

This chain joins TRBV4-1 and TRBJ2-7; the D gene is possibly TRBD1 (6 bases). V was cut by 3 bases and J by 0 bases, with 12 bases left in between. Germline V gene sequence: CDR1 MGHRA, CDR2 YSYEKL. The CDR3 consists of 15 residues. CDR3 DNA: TGCGCCAGCAGCCAGTACACAGGGAGCTCCTACGAGCAGTACGTC. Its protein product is CASSQYTGSSYEQYV.

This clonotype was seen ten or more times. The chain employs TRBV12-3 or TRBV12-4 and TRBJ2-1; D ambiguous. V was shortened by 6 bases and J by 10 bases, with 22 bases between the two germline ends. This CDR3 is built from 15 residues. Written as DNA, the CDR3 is TGTGCCAGCAGCCCGGCTTCTGGGCCCGGCGGAGAGCAGTTCTTC. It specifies CASSPASGPGGEQFF.